This passage covers 7 T cell receptor beta chains from one sample sequenced in a study of regulatory T cells in long-lasting Graves disease. Time point defined: persistent/refractory GD, antithyroid drugs over 5 years with positive TRAb. PBMC RNA served as the TCR library source. Library construction for TCR beta used iRepertoire HTBI primers and Arm-PCR of CDR3 regions. TCRdb fed the multiplex PCR reads into MiXCR, producing one record per CDR3 protein. The table lists about 470,000 distinct CDR3 sequences, about a fifth of them singletons. The sample here was peripheral blood mononuclear cells (PBMCs), taken when the disease was refractory, from a patient treated with antithyroid drugs. The receptors originated from a female donor with Graves disease.

This clonotype was counted many times. The V and J genes are TRBV7-2 and TRBJ2-7; TRBD1 aligns across 7 bases. The trim removed 5 bases at V and 3 bases at J, leaving 7 bases unmatched. The CDR3 is made up of 14 amino acids. Germline V gene sequence: CDR1 SGHTA, CDR2 FQGNSA. The CDR3 DNA follows: TGTGCCAGCAGCACCTGGGACAGAGGCTACGAGCAGTACTTC. This sequence encodes CASSTWDRGYEQYF.

This clonotype was seen more than once but under ten times. The CDR3 nucleotides are TGTGCCAGCAAGCAGGGCGCCTACGAGCAGTACTTC. The encoded protein is CASKQGAYEQYF. The chain carries TRBV2 and TRBJ2-7, with D tentatively TRBD1 (5 bases). There are 12 residues in the CDR3. Germline-derived CDR1 and CDR2 are SNHLY and FYNNEI. V was shortened by 7 bases and J by 2 bases, with 9 bases between the two germline ends.

This chain links TRBV6-1 with TRBJ2-2; TRBD2 might be the D (6 bases). The V gene's germline CDR1 is MNHNS and CDR2 SASEGT. The CDR3 extends over 14 amino acids. Trimming left V 5 bases short and J 2 bases short, with 9 bases between. The DNA of the CDR3 is TGTGCCAGCAGTCGGGGGTCAAACACCGGGGAGCTGTTTTTT. It specifies CASSRGSNTGELFF.

This clonotype was observed at least ten times. The rearrangement joins TRBV2 to TRBJ2-2, with 7 nucleotides matching TRBD2. J gave up 5 bases and V 8 bases, and 11 bases lay outside the gene matches. Germline V lookup: CDR1 SNHLY, CDR2 FYNNEI. There are 15 residues in the CDR3. DNA of the CDR3: TGTGCCAGCTTTGGCGGCGGGAGAGGGACCGGGGAGCTGTTTTTT. It encodes CASFGGGRGTGELFF.

This clonotype was observed at least ten times. J is TRBJ2-7 and V is TRBV5-1; 10 bases are shared with TRBD1. With 4 bases clipped from V and 4 bases from J, the junction kept 11 bases outside the gene matches. The CDR3 spans 16 residues. Germline V gene lookup returns CDR1 SGHRS and CDR2 YFSETQ. In nucleotides, the CDR3 is TGCGCCAGCAGCCAGCTGCCGGGACAGGGGACTTACGAGCAGTACTTC. It yields the protein CASSQLPGQGTYEQYF.

To note about this clonotype: At one end the junction does not follow the germline gene, possibly because of a read error. This chain links TRBV14 with TRBJ1-2; 8 bases fit TRBD1. The length of the CDR3 is 13 residues. CDR1 is SGHDN, CDR2 FVKESK, per germline. The CDR3 DNA follows: TGTGCCACCTACGGACAGGGCAAGGGGGGCTACATCTTC. Translating gives CATYGQGKGGYIF.

This clonotype occurred many times. The genes are TRBV20-1 and TRBJ1-1, with D perhaps matching TRBD1 (6 bases). Germline V gene sequence: CDR1 DFQATT, CDR2 SNEGSKA (reference sequence). This CDR3 has 13 residues. V was clipped by 3 bases and J by 0 bases, with 8 bases between them. Here the CDR3 reads CSARDRLNTEAFF. DNA of the CDR3: TGCAGTGCTAGGGACAGACTGAACACTGAAGCTTTCTTT.